This TCR beta chain originates from a study of blood T cell repertoires in COVID-19. On the study more broadly: Italy, Spain and the United States were the sources of the convalescent and acute COVID-19 samples. From T cells, B-cell-depleted T cells, or PBMCs came the material, which was cDNA or gDNA.

The V gene end was trimmed by 5 bases and the J gene end by 4 bases; junction bases not matched to a gene: 7. This CDR3 contains 15 residues. Germline CDR1 and CDR2: SQVTM and ANQGSEA. Methods used by the authors: Amplification from reference gene primers served as the basis for estimated nucleated cell counts. Clones were read by immunoSEQ multiplex PCR, and TCRdb kept only the in-frame ones, dropping some. V and J calls and clone size are given by that table; D and trimming were obtained from the DNA. The sample consists of more than 80,000 clones, around 90% of them appearing once. The source of this sequence is a man aged 35 to 55 with acute or convalescent COVID-19. Sequencing was carried out using peripheral blood. The chain links TRBV29-1 to TRBJ1-4; 10 bases fit TRBD1. The CDR3 reads CSVTGTGADNEKLFF. The CDR3 DNA reads as TGCAGCGTTACCGGGACAGGGGCCGATAATGAAAAACTGTTTTTT. Based on the CDR3 plus reference TRBV29-1 and TRBJ1-4, the full variable domain is SAVISQKPSRDICQRGTSLTIQCQVDSQVTMMFWYRQQPGQSLTLIATANQGSEATYESGFVIDKFPISRPNLTFSTLTVSNMSPEDSSIYLCSVTGTGADNEKLFFGSGTQLSVL.